This TCR beta chain was identified in a study of T-cell memory formation after mild COVID-19. Trimming stripped 7 bases from V and 10 bases from J, with 26 bases between. The CDR3 has 16 residues. At least ten counts were recorded for this clonotype. What it binds is not known. General study points: A subset of responding clones appeared in pre-infection memory, suggesting cross-reactive memory joined.

A 5'RACE reaction primed in the constant segment made cDNA libraries of TCR alpha and TCR beta, and these carried sample barcodes and UMIs. TCRdb reprocessed the 5' RACE reads via MiXCR and lists one record per CDR3 protein. Of fewer than 700,000 distinct CDR3 sequences in the sample, less than 25% were seen once. This TCR came from an adult woman who had mild COVID-19 (a few samples of this study predate the infection). Cell type and time point are not known. The sequencing sample was made of PBMCs or a T cell subset sorted from them (not recorded which). This chain links TRBV12-3 or TRBV12-4 with TRBJ2-1, with D perhaps assigned TRBD1 or TRBD2 (6 bases each). The CDR3 is CASTKGVGGALAEQFF. The CDR3 bases are TGTGCCAGCACCAAGGGGGTGGGGGGAGCGCTAGCGGAGCAGTTCTTC.